The rows below give T cell receptor beta chains drawn from one sample of a study of cytomegalovirus exposure and HLA in healthy donors. Here immunoSEQ multiplex PCR was the method, and the copy in TCRdb shows in-frame clones only, minus some. The table shows some 250,000 clones, with 82% occurring only once. Sequences were obtained from PBMCs. The receptor set was obtained from a woman aged 40 to 55 in good health and CMV-seropositive. Both conserved end residues are part of each CDR3. A D gene is named only where the DNA matches it firmly. Only some rows state a clone size, as once, few, many or a class for expanded clones.

clone size	V gene	J gene	D gene	CDR3 protein	CDR3 DNA
-	TRBV6-1	TRBJ2-1	TRBD2	CASSLAGGFRNEQFF	TGTGCCAGTTCGCTGGCGGGAGGGTTTAGGAATGAGCAGTTCTTC
-	TRBV10-3	TRBJ2-7	TRBD2	CAISRQRETLEQYF	TGTGCCATCAGCCGGCAGCGGGAGACCCTCGAGCAGTACTTC
-	TRBV5-4	TRBJ1-2	-	CASSPGLGYTF	TGTGCCAGCAGCCCCGGACTTGGCTACACCTTC
once	TRBV11-2	TRBJ2-7	TRBD1	CASSSPGGTSYEQYF	TGTGCCAGCAGCTCACCAGGGGGAACTAGCTACGAGCAGTACTTC
-	TRBV6-5	TRBJ1-3	-	CASRVGGPGNAIYF	TGTGCCAGCAGAGTCGGGGGGCCTGGAAACGCCATATATTTT
-	TRBV28	TRBJ2-3	TRBD2	CASSPARGGHDTQYF	TGTGCCAGCAGTCCCGCCCGGGGGGGCCACGATACGCAGTATTTT
-	TRBV7-8	TRBJ2-7	TRBD2	CASSHRDYLGEQYF	TGTGCCAGCAGCCACCGGGACTACCTTGGCGAGCAGTACTTC
-	TRBV6-5	TRBJ1-6	TRBD1	CASSGDSNSPLHF	TGTGCCAGCAGCGGGGACAGTAATTCACCCCTCCACTTT
-	TRBV7-2	TRBJ1-6	TRBD1	CASSPGQGGNSPLHF	TGTGCCAGCAGCCCTGGACAGGGTGGTAATTCACCCCTCCACTTT
once	TRBV6-1	TRBJ1-1	-	CASSPPPEEEAFF	TGTGCCAGCAGTCCCCCCCCGGAGGAGGAAGCTTTCTTT
-	TRBV5-5	TRBJ2-7	TRBD1	CASSRTGYEQYF	TGTGCCAGCAGTCGGACAGGCTACGAGCAGTACTTC
-	TRBV18	TRBJ2-1	TRBD2	CASSPEREIANEQFF	TGTGCCAGCTCACCAGAGCGGGAGATAGCCAATGAGCAGTTCTTC
-	TRBV5-8	TRBJ2-1	-	CASSFASYNEQFF	TGTGCCAGCAGCTTCGCGTCCTACAATGAGCAGTTCTTC
-	TRBV29-1	TRBJ2-5	TRBD1	CSVEWTGVETQYF	TGCAGCGTTGAATGGACAGGGGTAGAGACCCAGTACTTC
-	TRBV27	TRBJ1-1	TRBD1	CASSRRTGGMNTEAFF	TGTGCCAGCAGCCGTAGGACAGGGGGTATGAACACTGAAGCTTTCTTT
-	TRBV6-5	TRBJ2-7	-	CASSIQGTYEQYF	TGTGCCAGCAGTATACAGGGTACCTACGAGCAGTACTTC
-	TRBV5-1	TRBJ2-3	TRBD2	CASTSGGRDTQYF	TGCGCCAGCACTAGCGGGGGGAGAGATACGCAGTATTTT
few	TRBV7-3	TRBJ2-2	TRBD1	CASSFGTGVTGELFF	TGTGCCAGCAGCTTCGGGACAGGGGTGACCGGGGAGCTGTTTTTT
-	TRBV11-3	TRBJ2-2	-	CASSLVSEAWAGELFF	TGTGCCAGCAGCTTAGTGTCGGAAGCGTGGGCCGGGGAGCTGTTTTTT
-	TRBV19	TRBJ1-1	TRBD1	CASSAQGATEAFF	TGTGCCAGTAGTGCGCAGGGGGCTACTGAAGCTTTCTTT
-	TRBV7-2	TRBJ1-2	-	CASSSPTRARNGYTF	TGTGCCAGCAGCTCCCCAACGAGGGCGAGGAATGGCTACACCTTC
few	TRBV6-5	TRBJ1-2	TRBD1	CASSPDRVATGYTF	TGTGCCAGCAGTCCGGACAGGGTGGCGACTGGCTACACCTTC
-	TRBV5-1	TRBJ2-7	TRBD1	CASSLTTGAYYEQYF	TGCGCCAGCAGCTTGACAACAGGGGCCTACTACGAGCAGTACTTC
-	TRBV4-3	TRBJ2-1	TRBD2	CASSQPPTSGAPYNEQFF	TGCGCCAGCAGCCAGCCGCCGACTAGCGGGGCCCCCTACAATGAGCAGTTCTTC
few	TRBV7-3	TRBJ2-5	TRBD2	CASSQISGLAGETQYF	TGTGCCAGCAGCCAGATCTCAGGACTAGCGGGAGAGACCCAGTACTTC
-	TRBV7-9	TRBJ2-3	-	CASSQQVHTQYF	TGTGCCAGCAGCCAACAGGTTCATACGCAGTATTTT
-	TRBV12-5	TRBJ1-1	TRBD1	CASGLVTGGNTEAFF	TGTGCTAGTGGTTTGGTAACAGGGGGGAACACTGAAGCTTTCTTT
-	TRBV27	TRBJ2-1	TRBD2	CASRGGGAHNEQFF	TGTGCCAGCAGGGGCGGGGGGGCCCACAATGAGCAGTTCTTC
-	TRBV11-2	TRBJ1-1	-	CASSHSEDTEAFF	TGTGCCAGCAGCCACTCGGAGGACACTGAAGCTTTCTTT
-	TRBV5-1	TRBJ2-4	TRBD1	CASSSTPGQAGIQYF	TGCGCCAGCAGCTCCACCCCAGGACAGGCGGGCATTCAGTACTTC
-	TRBV25-1	TRBJ2-7	TRBD2	CASFGTSGTGGGNYEQYF	TGTGCCAGCTTCGGGACTAGCGGGACGGGAGGGGGTAACTACGAGCAGTACTTC
-	TRBV19	TRBJ1-2	-	CASSLQSNYGYTF	TGTGCCAGTAGTCTCCAGTCCAACTATGGCTACACCTTC
-	TRBV7-6	TRBJ2-3	TRBD2	CASSQNLGRSDTQYF	TGTGCCAGCAGCCAGAACCTCGGGAGGTCTGATACGCAGTATTTT
-	TRBV19	TRBJ1-2	TRBD1	CASIPDRGSNYGYTF	TGTGCCAGTATACCGGACAGGGGCAGCAACTATGGCTACACCTTC
-	TRBV18	TRBJ1-1	TRBD1	CASSPTTGINTEAFF	TGTGCCAGCTCACCAACGACAGGGATAAACACTGAAGCTTTCTTT
few	TRBV29-1	TRBJ2-3	-	CSVSSSTDTQYF	TGCAGCGTTTCCTCCAGCACAGATACGCAGTATTTT
few	TRBV15	TRBJ1-1	-	CATSTTPGHLNNGAFF	TGTGCCACCAGCACCACTCCGGGACACCTTAACAACGGGGCTTTCTTT
-	TRBV30	TRBJ2-1	-	CAWSFLLGGEGYNEQFF	TGTGCCTGGAGTTTCCTCCTCGGGGGAGAGGGTTACAATGAGCAGTTCTTC
-	TRBV25-1	TRBJ1-1	-	CASRPTGNTEAFF	TGTGCCAGCAGGCCGACAGGGAACACTGAAGCTTTCTTT
-	TRBV4-3	TRBJ1-2	-	CASSVDRPTNYGYTF	TGCGCCAGCAGCGTAGACAGACCGACTAACTATGGCTACACCTTC
-	TRBV7-2	TRBJ2-7	-	CASSHDRGEQYF	TGTGCCAGCAGCCACGACCGGGGCGAGCAGTACTTC
few	TRBV7-2	TRBJ2-7	TRBD2	CASSLIAGTYEQYF	TGTGCCAGCAGCTTAATAGCGGGGACCTACGAGCAGTACTTC
once	TRBV6-5	TRBJ1-1	-	CASSYSERMNTEAFF	TGTGCCAGCAGTTACTCAGAGCGGATGAACACTGAAGCTTTCTTT
-	TRBV7-2	TRBJ2-5	TRBD2	CASSLGRAGGLETQYF	TGTGCCAGCAGCTTAGGTCGAGCGGGAGGGTTGGAGACCCAGTACTTC
-	TRBV7-9	TRBJ1-2	TRBD1	CASSQGQPNYGYTF	TGTGCCAGCAGTCAGGGACAGCCTAACTATGGCTACACCTTC
-	TRBV7-9	TRBJ1-2	TRBD1	CASSYPDRGLDDGHTF	TGTGCCAGCAGCTACCCAGACAGGGGGCTAGATGATGGCCACACCTTC
-	TRBV10-3	TRBJ1-1	TRBD1	CATSPRDRVAFF	TGTGCCACCAGCCCTCGGGACAGGGTTGCTTTCTTT
-	TRBV6-5	TRBJ2-2	-	CASSYLRDFNTGELFF	TGTGCCAGCAGTTACTTAAGGGACTTTAACACCGGGGAGCTGTTTTTT